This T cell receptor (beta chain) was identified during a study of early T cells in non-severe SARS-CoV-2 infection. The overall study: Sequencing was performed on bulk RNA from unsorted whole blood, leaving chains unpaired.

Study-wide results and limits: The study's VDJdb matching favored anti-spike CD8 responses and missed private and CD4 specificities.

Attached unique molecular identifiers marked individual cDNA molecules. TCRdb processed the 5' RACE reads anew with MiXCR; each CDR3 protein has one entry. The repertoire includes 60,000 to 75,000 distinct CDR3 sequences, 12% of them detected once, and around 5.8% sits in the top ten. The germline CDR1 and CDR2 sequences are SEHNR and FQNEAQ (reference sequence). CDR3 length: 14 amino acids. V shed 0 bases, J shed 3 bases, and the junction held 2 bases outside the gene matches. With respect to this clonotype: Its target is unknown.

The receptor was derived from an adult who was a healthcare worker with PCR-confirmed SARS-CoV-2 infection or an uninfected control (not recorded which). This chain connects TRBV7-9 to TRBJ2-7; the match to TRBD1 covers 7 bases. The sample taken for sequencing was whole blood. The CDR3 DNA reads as TGTGCCAGCAGCTTAGCTGGGACAGACTACGAGCAGTACTTC. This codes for CASSLAGTDYEQYF.